This TCR beta chain was obtained from a study of blood T cell repertoires in COVID-19. Study context: Collection of acute and convalescent COVID-19 samples took place in the United States, Italy and Spain. T cells, B-cell-depleted T cells, or PBMCs supplied cDNA or gDNA.

As processed by the authors: Nucleated cell counts were estimated from reference gene primer amplification. Using immunoSEQ multiplex PCR, the repertoire was profiled, and TCRdb retains in-frame clones only, with some absent. That table gives V, J and clone size, and the DNA gave D and trimming. Among roughly 140,000 clones listed, around 88% were seen once. Germline loops: CDR1 SGDLS, CDR2 YYNGEE. V was shortened by 4 bases and J by 7 bases, with 12 bases between the two germline ends. This CDR3 is 13 amino acids long. This clone occurred a few times. The V and J genes are TRBV9 and TRBJ2-1; weak D call: TRBD2 (6 bases). This TCR was sampled from a human donor in a cohort sampled during active COVID-19. The sample consisted of peripheral blood. The CDR3 DNA reads TGTGCCAGCAGCCTCTGGGGGGTAAATGAGCAGTTCTTC. As protein: CASSLWGVNEQFF.